The 32 T cell receptor beta chains in this list originate from one sample, sequenced in a study of T cells in women clearing cervical HPV infection. Here immunoSEQ multiplex PCR was the method, and the copy in TCRdb shows in-frame clones only, minus some. The sample's table shows around 31,000 clones. The material sequenced was blood buffy coat. Receptor source: a woman aged 18 to 75 with a cervical HPV16 infection that either progressed to CIN3+ or cleared (not recorded which).

The CDR3: CASSEDRRNTEAFF. The sequenced CDR3 bases are TGTGCCAGTAGTGAGGACAGGAGGAACACTGAA. This chain connects TRBV19 to TRBJ1-1; 7 bases are a match to TRBD1. The read gets to within 3 residues of the CDR3 end, and the germline J gene fills in the rest. V was pared by 5 bases and J by 1 base, with 4 bases of the junction left unmatched. The germline gives CDR1 LNHDA, CDR2 SQIVND (reference sequence). The CDR3 totals 14 residues. Looking up the rest from reference TRBV19 and TRBJ1-1 gives the full variable domain: DGGITQSPKYLFRKEGQNVTLSCEQNLNHDAMYWYRQDPGQGLRLIYYSQIVNDFQKGDIAEGYSVSREKKESFPLTVTSAQKNPTAFYLCASSEDRRNTEAFFGQGTRLTVV.

Incomplete CDR3 DNA: TGTGCCAGCAGCTTAGCTCAGGCAGGG. This codes for CASSLAQAG. The entire CDR3 reads CASSLAQAGYTF. The chain is built from TRBV7-9 and TRBJ1-2; maybe TRBD1 (5 bases). Coverage ceases 3 residues before the CDR3 finishes, and the germline J gene fills in the end. Germline CDR1 reads SEHNR; CDR2 reads FQNEAQ (reference sequence). The CDR3 covers 12 residues.

As concerns this clone: The CDR3 end falls 3 residues outside the read, so it is completed with the germline J gene. The rearrangement joins TRBV18 to TRBJ1-1, with D hard to call. Trimming took off 6 bases at V and 6 bases at J, with 8 bases between the two ends. Germline loops: CDR1 KGHSH, CDR2 LQKENI. The CDR3 runs to 11 residues. The sequenced CDR3 bases are TGTGCCAGCTCCCCTAGGTCTGAA. This translates into CASSPRSE. The entire CDR3 protein is CASSPRSEAFF. Full variable domain (outside the CDR3, taken from reference TRBV18 and TRBJ1-1): NAGVMQNPRHLVRRRGQEARLRCSPMKGHSHVYWYRQLPEEGLKFMVYLQKENIIDESGMPKERFSAEFPKEGPSILRIQQVVRGDSAAYFCASSPRSEAFFGQGTRLTVV.

A word on this clone: The read terminates 3 residues before the CDR3 end, so the remaining end is supplied by the germline J gene. The chain recombines TRBV7-6 with TRBJ1-1; TRBD1 is a possible D gene (5 bases). This CDR3 comprises 13 residues. With 3 bases removed from V and 3 bases from J, the gap between germline ends came to 8 bases. Germline CDR1 SGHVS, CDR2 FNYEAQ. The CDR3 sequence: CASSLSGDTEAFF. The sequenced part of the CDR3 DNA is TGTGCCAGCAGCTTGTCGGGGGACACTGAA.

Worth noting for this clone: With the read ending 3 residues before the CDR3 end, the germline J gene is used to fill in that end. V is TRBV5-1 and J is TRBJ2-2; TRBD2 might be the D (5 bases). The CDR3 totals 17 residues. Germline V gene lookup returns CDR1 SGHRS and CDR2 YFSETQ. CDR3 bases read: TGCGCCAGCAGCTTGGACAAAAGTCGGGGAGCTAATGAAAAG. It yields the protein CASSLDKSRGANEK. The full CDR3 protein is CASSLDKSRGANEKLFF.

As regards this clone: The read finishes 3 residues shy of the CDR3 end, and the germline J gene is used to complete it. The chain employs TRBV2 and TRBJ1-3; unclear D gene. Per the germline V gene, CDR1 is SNHLY and CDR2 is FYNNEI. The CDR3 length is 14 residues. Between the trimmed V and J ends, which lost 6 bases and 4 bases, there was a span of 13 bases. The covered CDR3 bases are TGTGCCAGCAGACTGGGCATTGGGGGAAACACC. This sequence encodes CASRLGIGGNT. The CDR3 in full is CASRLGIGGNTIYF.

A remark on this clone: The observed sequence ends 3 residues before the CDR3 terminus, with the missing tail filled in from the germline J gene. The V gene is TRBV7-9, the J gene TRBJ2-7; D possibly corresponds to TRBD2 (5 bases). The CDR3 is 13 amino acids. Germline V CDR1 and CDR2: SEHNR, FQNEAQ (reference sequence). Trimming left V 5 bases short and J 1 base short, with 9 bases between. Partial CDR3 DNA: TGTGCCAGCAGCCCGGGGTTATCCTACGAG. This gives the protein CASSPGLSYE. The whole CDR3 protein is CASSPGLSYEQYF.

A remark on this clone: Read data end 3 residues before the CDR3 end; the end is taken from the germline J gene. J is TRBJ2-5 and V is TRBV9; D gene ambiguous. Germline V gives CDR1 SGDLS, CDR2 YYNGEE. V was cut by 0 bases and J by 2 bases, with 14 bases left in between. This CDR3 contains 16 residues. The CDR3 sequence: CASSVGIRSVQETQYF. The CDR3 DNA, read in part, is TGTGCCAGCAGCGTAGGTATCCGAAGCGTTCAAGAGACC.

On this clone: The DNA ends 3 residues before the CDR3 does, and the rest of the CDR3 is filled in from the germline J gene. V gene TRBV2 combines with J gene TRBJ1-2, with a tentative D call TRBD1 (5 bases). This CDR3 is built from 13 residues. Germline V CDR1 and CDR2: SNHLY, FYNNEI. Trimming stripped 10 bases from V and 5 bases from J, with 17 bases between. CDR3 DNA (partial): TGTGCCATTCAACGGGGGGTTGGGTATGGC. Its protein product is CAIQRGVGYG. The whole CDR3 reads CAIQRGVGYGYTF. The full variable domain, in which reference TRBV2 and TRBJ1-2 provide the parts outside the CDR3, is EPEVTQTPSHQVTQMGQEVILRCVPISNHLYFYWYRQILGQKVEFLVSFYNNEISEKSEIFDDQFSVERPDGSNFTLKIRSTKLEDSAMYFCAIQRGVGYGYTFGSGTRLTVV.

As to this clone: The read ends 3 residues before the CDR3 terminus; that terminus is restored from the germline J gene. The chain recombines TRBV18 with TRBJ1-2; D is ambiguous. The CDR3 has 13 amino acids. Per the germline V gene, CDR1 is KGHSH and CDR2 is LQKENI. The covered CDR3 bases are TGTGCCAGCTCAGGTACCCCTAGTTACGAC. It specifies CASSGTPSYD. The full CDR3 reads CASSGTPSYDYTF.

To note about this clone: The sequence runs out 3 residues before the end of the CDR3; the remainder is reconstructed from the germline J gene. The genes are TRBV19 and TRBJ2-2; D ambiguous. CDR1 is LNHDA and CDR2 is SQIVND in the germline V gene (reference sequence). Trimming took 7 bases from V and 6 from J, leaving 9 bases between them. This CDR3 has 12 residues. The covered CDR3 bases are TGTGCCAGTACCTCTTTTGCCGGGGAG. Amino acids: CASTSFAGE. The full CDR3 reads CASTSFAGELFF.

Concerning this clone itself: The observed sequence ends 3 residues before the CDR3 terminus, with the missing tail filled in from the germline J gene. The genes are TRBV2 and TRBJ2-5; 7 bases align to TRBD1. This CDR3 spans 14 amino acids. J lost 0 bases, V lost 6 bases, and 4 bases had no gene match. The germline gives CDR1 SNHLY, CDR2 FYNNEI. Incomplete CDR3 DNA: TGTGCCAGCAGATACAGGGGTTACCAAGAGACC. As protein: CASRYRGYQET. The full-length CDR3 reads as CASRYRGYQETQYF.

Concerning this clone: The CDR3 goes on 3 residues after the read ends, and that part is filled in from the germline J gene. Other DNA sequences in this specimen translate into the identical CDR3. The rearrangement joins TRBV20-1 to TRBJ2-5; 8 bases are a match to TRBD2. There are 13 residues in the CDR3. Germline V gives CDR1 DFQATT, CDR2 SNEGSKA (reference sequence). V was pared by 3 bases and J by 5 bases, with 5 bases of the junction left unmatched. The part of the CDR3 DNA that was read is TGCAGTGCTAGTACTAGCGGTGGGGAGACC. This translates into CSASTSGGET. The whole CDR3 sequence reads CSASTSGGETQYF.

As to this clone: The read ends 3 residues shy of where the CDR3 ends; the end is completed using the germline J gene. The chain combines TRBV5-1 with TRBJ2-6; D is perhaps TRBD2 (5 bases). Per the germline V gene, CDR1 is SGHRS and CDR2 is YFSETQ. Trimming pared 4 bases from V and 1 base from J, leaving 9 bases between. There are 15 residues in the CDR3. Incomplete CDR3 DNA: TGCGCCAGCAGCCTATGGACTTCTGGGGCCAACGTC. Protein: CASSLWTSGANV. The full-length CDR3 reads as CASSLWTSGANVLTF. The whole variable domain, filled in from reference TRBV5-1 and TRBJ2-6, reads KAGVTQTPRYLIKTRGQQVTLSCSPISGHRSVSWYQQTPGQGLQFLFEYFSETQRNKGNFPGRFSGRQFSNSRSEMNVSTLELGDSALYLCASSLWTSGANVLTFGAGSRLTVL.

A note on this clone: The read gets to within 3 residues of the CDR3 end, and the germline J gene fills in the rest. The chain combines TRBV2 with TRBJ1-1; maybe TRBD1 (5 bases). This CDR3 has 14 amino acids. From germline, CDR1 is SNHLY and CDR2 FYNNEI. V was trimmed by 3 bases and J by 1 base, leaving 9 bases between them. CDR3 bases read: TGTGCCAGCAGTGATGGCAGGGCGAACACTGAA. It translates to CASSDGRANTE. The CDR3 reads in full as CASSDGRANTEAFF.

Details on this clone: The read comes to an end 3 residues before the CDR3 does, leaving the germline J gene to fill in the end. J is TRBJ1-2 and V is TRBV20-1; no definite D call. The V and J ends lost 3 bases and 5 bases respectively, with 13 bases between them. Per the germline V gene, CDR1 is DFQATT and CDR2 is SNEGSKA (reference sequence). The CDR3 runs to 13 residues. Incomplete CDR3 DNA: TGCAGTGCTAGCTCTCGAAGCCATTATGGC. This translates into CSASSRSHYG. The full CDR3 protein reads CSASSRSHYGYTF.

Of note for this clone: The read ends 3 residues before the CDR3 terminus; that terminus is restored from the germline J gene. This chain links TRBV13 with TRBJ1-1; D is unclear. This CDR3 has 13 amino acids. CDR1 and CDR2 from the germline V gene are PRHDT and FYEKMQ (reference sequence). The germline V and J ends were trimmed by 3 bases and 4 bases, with 9 bases remaining between them. The CDR3 here is CASSFSGLTEAFF. The part of the CDR3 DNA that was read is TGTGCCAGCAGCTTCTCAGGACTCACTGAA.

As concerns this clone: The read gets to within 3 residues of the CDR3 end, and the germline J gene fills in the rest. The V call is TRBV6-2 or TRBV6-3, the J call TRBJ1-5; tentative D call: TRBD1 (5 bases). The V gene lost 10 bases and the J gene lost 1 base, with 17 bases spanning the gap. From germline, CDR1 is MNHEY and CDR2 SVGEGT. CDR3 length: 15 residues. This CDR3 reads CATFPAGLSNQPQHF. The CDR3 DNA, read in part, is TGTGCCACCTTCCCCGCGGGGCTAAGCAATCAGCCC.

Details on this clone: Read sequence stops 3 residues before the CDR3 end, and the germline J gene provides the missing end. The V call is TRBV19, the J call TRBJ1-5; D may be TRBD1 (6 bases). Trimming removed 3 bases from V and 2 bases from J, with 17 bases in between. CDR1 and CDR2 (germline): LNHDA, SQIVND (reference sequence). The CDR3 loop spans 17 amino acids. CDR3: CASSITATGMGNQPQHF. Partial CDR3 DNA: TGTGCCAGTAGTATCACCGCAACAGGGATGGGCAATCAGCCC.

Comment on this clone: Read sequence stops 3 residues before the CDR3 end, and the germline J gene provides the missing end. The chain recombines TRBV18 with TRBJ2-3, with TRBD2 as a possible D gene (5 bases). V dropped 3 bases and J dropped 1 base, with 8 bases sitting between them. Germline CDR1 KGHSH, CDR2 LQKENI. The length of the CDR3 is 14 residues. CDR3 sequence: CASSPISGTDTQYF. CDR3 DNA (partial): TGTGCCAGCTCACCGATTAGCGGCACAGATACG.

To note about this clone: The read ends 3 residues early relative to the CDR3; the germline J gene fills the gap. The chain has TRBV11-2 and TRBJ2-5; TRBD2 aligns across 11 bases. From germline, CDR1 is SGHAT and CDR2 FQNNGV. V shed 3 bases and J 1 base; nucleotides not matched to a gene: 1. CDR3 length: 15 residues. The part of the CDR3 DNA that was read is TGTGCCAGCAGCTTGGGGACTAGCGGCCAAGAGACC. It translates to CASSLGTSGQET. Given in full, the CDR3 is CASSLGTSGQETQYF.

Concerning this clone itself: Sequence at one end of the junction differs from germline and may be a read error. The read terminates 3 residues ahead of where the CDR3 ends, so the germline J gene completes it. Other nucleotide sequences from this sample produce the same CDR3. The chain uses TRBV7-9 and TRBJ1-3; no clear D. CDR3 length equals 15 residues. Germline CDR1 reads SEHNR; CDR2 reads FQNEAQ (reference sequence). CDR3 DNA (partial): TGTGCCAGCAGCTTAGAGGCGGGTTTGAGAAACACG. It specifies CASSLEAGLRNT. The entire CDR3 protein reads CASSLEAGLRNTIYF.

Comments on this clone: Read sequence stops 3 residues before the CDR3 end, and the germline J gene provides the missing end. The rearrangement joins TRBV19 to TRBJ2-6, with TRBD2 identical over 13 bases. With 5 bases clipped from V and 0 bases from J, the junction kept 7 bases outside the gene matches. The CDR3 is 19 amino acids. Per the germline V gene, CDR1 is LNHDA and CDR2 is SQIVND (reference sequence). The DNA read from the CDR3 is TGTGCCAGTAGTGCTCAAAGGACTAGCGGGGGCTCTGGGGCCAACGTC. Translating it yields CASSAQRTSGGSGANV. The CDR3, in full, reads CASSAQRTSGGSGANVLTF.

A remark on this clone: From the germline J gene comes the end of the CDR3, since the read stops 3 residues before it. V gene TRBV7-2 combines with J gene TRBJ1-2, with 7 bases that match TRBD1. Germline CDR1 and CDR2: SGHTA and FQGNSA. The CDR3 has 15 residues. The part of the CDR3 DNA that was read is TGTGCCAGCAGCACTAACGACAGGGTAGGAGAGACC. Translation: CASSTNDRVGET. The complete CDR3 protein is CASSTNDRVGETYTF.

With respect to this clone: The sequenced fragment ends 3 residues before the CDR3 boundary, so the rest is inferred from the germline J gene. The chain employs TRBV7-3 and TRBJ2-5; D possibly corresponds to TRBD1 (5 bases). CDR1 and CDR2 (germline): SGHTA, FQGTGA. The ends were cut back, 0 bases at V and 4 bases at J, with 12 bases in the middle. The CDR3 has 15 residues. CDR3 loop: CASSLTNSRGETQYF. Partial CDR3 DNA: TGTGCCAGCAGCTTAACGAACTCTAGGGGAGAGACC.

A note on this clone: Read coverage stops 3 residues before the CDR3 terminus; the germline J gene supplies the remainder. The chain has TRBV18 and TRBJ1-2, with a weak D call TRBD1 (5 bases). Germline values: CDR1 KGHSH, CDR2 LQKENI. The CDR3 covers 13 residues. CDR3 DNA, as far as it was read: TGTGCCAGCTCACGGGGGGACCGCTACGAC. Translating it yields CASSRGDRYD. The entire CDR3 protein is CASSRGDRYDYTF.

For this clone: The CDR3 is cut off 3 residues early in the read; its end comes from the germline J gene. The V gene is TRBV18, the J gene TRBJ1-1; TRBD1 aligns across 7 bases. The CDR3 contains 15 residues. Per germline, CDR1 KGHSH and CDR2 LQKENI. With V trimmed by 8 bases and J by 7 bases, 16 bases remained unmatched. CDR3 loop: CASQPGDSLFGEAFF. The CDR3 bases that were read are TGTGCCAGCCAGCCCGGGGACAGTCTTTTTGGTGAA.

For this clone: The CDR3 end is not reached by the read, which stops 3 residues before it; the germline J gene fills it in. The chain is built from TRBV10-3 and TRBJ1-2; D not certain. Trimming stripped 0 bases from V and 4 bases from J, with 9 bases between. The germline gives CDR1 ENHRY, CDR2 SYGVKD. This CDR3 region has 14 residues. The CDR3 sequence is CAISESEGGYGYTF. CDR3 DNA (partial): TGTGCCATCAGTGAGTCGGAGGGTGGCTATGGC.

To note about this clone: Coverage ceases 3 residues before the CDR3 finishes, and the germline J gene fills in the end. The chain has TRBV18 and TRBJ1-5, with unresolved D. This CDR3 region has 13 residues. CDR1 and CDR2 from the germline V gene are KGHSH and LQKENI. CDR3 bases read: TGTGCCAGCTCACCACCGGTCACAGATCCC. As protein: CASSPPVTDP. The entire CDR3 is CASSPPVTDPQHF.

On this clone itself: The read finishes 3 residues shy of the CDR3 end, and the germline J gene is used to complete it. The chain combines TRBV5-1 with TRBJ1-2; 11 positions agree with TRBD1. The CDR3 runs to 15 residues. The V gene end was trimmed by 2 bases and the J gene end by 6 bases; junction bases not matched to a gene: 6. CDR1 is SGHRS, CDR2 YFSETQ, per germline. CDR3 bases read: TGCGCCAGCAGCTTTGGGACAGGGGGACAGGATGGC. Its protein is CASSFGTGGQDG. Given in full, the CDR3 is CASSFGTGGQDGYTF.

On this clone: The CDR3 end is not reached by the read, which stops 3 residues before it; the germline J gene fills it in. The chain has TRBV7-2 and TRBJ1-2; D call uncertain. The germline V gene has CDR1 SGHTA and CDR2 FQGNSA. The CDR3 is made up of 15 amino acids. The DNA read from the CDR3 is TGTGCCAGCATGAGGCTAGTAAACTCCTACAATGAC. Encoded protein: CASMRLVNSYND. In full, the CDR3 is CASMRLVNSYNDYTF. The entire variable domain, with the rest obtained from reference TRBV7-2 and TRBJ1-2, is as follows: GAGVSQSPSNKVTEKGKDVELRCDPISGHTALYWYRQSLGQGLEFLIYFQGNSAPDKSGLPSDRFSAERTGGSVSTLTIQRTQQEDSAVYLCASMRLVNSYNDYTFGSGTRLTVV.

For this clone: The CDR3 end is not reached by the read, which stops 3 residues before it; the germline J gene fills it in. The rearrangement links TRBV7-3 to TRBJ2-3; 11 bases align to TRBD2. Germline loops: CDR1 SGHTA, CDR2 FQGTGA. The CDR3 has 15 amino acids. Unmatched junction bases numbered 6, after V lost 4 bases and J lost 6 bases. The CDR3 loop is CASSYIAGGADTQYF. CDR3 DNA, as far as it was read: TGTGCCAGCAGCTACATAGCGGGGGGGGCGGATACG.